The 30 T cell receptor beta chains below come from one sample, sequenced in a study of cytomegalovirus exposure and HLA in healthy donors. The study ran its PCR with 60 Vbeta and 13 Jbeta primers. Assay used: immunoSEQ multiplex PCR; TCRdb lists only in-frame clones, some missing. The sample includes 100,000 or so clones, approximately 80% of them seen just once. The source material was PBMCs. The receptor set was obtained from a female donor in good health and CMV-seropositive.

The V call is TRBV19, the J call TRBJ1-2; D may be TRBD1 (5 bases). Germline V lookup: CDR1 LNHDA, CDR2 SQIVND (reference sequence). The CDR3 spans 15 residues. Trimming left V 7 bases short and J 4 bases short, with 19 bases between. DNA for the CDR3: TGTGCCAGTACCTTCCGGGGGTCGAAAGTCTATGGCTACACCTTC. It translates to CASTFRGSKVYGYTF.

The chain joins TRBV5-5 to TRBJ2-3, with TRBD2 identical over 8 bases. The germline V gene encodes CDR1 SGHKS and CDR2 YYEKEE (reference sequence). J was trimmed by 5 bases and V by 8 bases; bases with no gene match: 7. The CDR3 length is 13 residues. This CDR3 is CASGSGSGDTQYF. The DNA for the CDR3 is TGTGCCAGTGGGAGCGGGAGTGGAGATACGCAGTATTTT.

This clone was picked up one time. The chain has TRBV15 and TRBJ1-3; 7 positions match TRBD1. The CDR3 loop spans 20 amino acids. CDR1 LNHNV and CDR2 YYDKDF come from the germline V gene (reference sequence). The V gene end was trimmed by 5 bases and the J gene end by 0 bases; junction bases not matched to a gene: 19. For the CDR3, the DNA is TGTGCCACCAGCCCCTGGGGCGACAGGGTCGTGGATGACTCTGGAAACACCATATATTTT. Protein sequence: CATSPWGDRVVDDSGNTIYF.

This chain uses TRBV19 with TRBJ2-7; TRBD1 agrees at 10 bases. Trimming took 3 bases from V and 5 from J; bases not matched to a gene: 7. The germline gives CDR1 LNHDA, CDR2 SQIVND (reference sequence). This CDR3 spans 15 amino acids. The CDR3 coding sequence is TGTGCCAGTAGTATGTCAAGGACAGGGGGGGACGAGCAGTACTTC. This encodes CASSMSRTGGDEQYF.

This chain connects TRBV30 to TRBJ2-1; maybe TRBD2 (6 bases). Trimming pared 3 bases from V and 3 bases from J, leaving 6 bases between. CDR3 length equals 12 residues. From germline, CDR1 is GTSNPN and CDR2 SVGIG (reference sequence). The DNA of the CDR3 is TGTGCCTGGAGGGAGGGCTACAATGAGCAGTTCTTC. As protein: CAWREGYNEQFF.

This chain uses TRBV19 with TRBJ2-5, with D possibly being TRBD2 (5 bases). This CDR3 contains 13 residues. Germline lookup yields CDR1 LNHDA and CDR2 SQIVND (reference sequence). Trimming took 7 bases from V and 0 from J, leaving 9 bases between them. CDR3 region: CASKGGNQETQYF. In DNA form, the CDR3 reads TGTGCCAGTAAAGGAGGCAACCAAGAGACCCAGTACTTC.

V usage is TRBV14 and J usage is TRBJ2-7, with a tentative D call TRBD2 (5 bases). Germline-derived CDR1 and CDR2 are SGHDN and FVKESK. CDR3 length: 14 residues. The germline V and J ends were trimmed by 4 bases and 3 bases, with 13 bases remaining between them. CDR3 nucleotides: TGTGCCAGCAGCCCTGCCAGTGGAGGCTACGAGCAGTACTTC. Translated, it gives CASSPASGGYEQYF.

The genes are TRBV27 and TRBJ2-1; the D gene is possibly TRBD1 (6 bases). The germline gives CDR1 MNHEY, CDR2 SMNVEV (reference sequence). The CDR3 spans 16 residues. V was pared by 4 bases and J by 7 bases, with 20 bases between. This chain's CDR3 is CASSSMFRQGINEQFF. The DNA of the CDR3 is TGTGCCAGCAGTTCAATGTTTCGTCAGGGGATTAATGAGCAGTTCTTC.

The chain couples TRBV4-1 to TRBJ2-2, with TRBD1 matching 7 bases. J was trimmed by 0 bases and V by 0 bases; bases with no gene match: 13. The CDR3 consists of 20 residues. The germline CDR1 and CDR2 sequences are MGHRA and YSYEKL. This CDR3 is CASSQDLEGTAGPNTGELFF. CDR3 in DNA: TGCGCCAGCAGCCAAGATCTCGAAGGGACAGCCGGACCGAACACCGGGGAGCTGTTTTTT.

This sequence joins TRBV2 and TRBJ1-2, with D tentatively TRBD1 (6 bases). V lost 2 bases and J lost 7, with 17 bases in between. The CDR3 consists of 15 residues. Germline CDR1 and CDR2: SNHLY and FYNNEI. The CDR3 protein is CASSEPRGAKSGYTF. CDR3 nucleotides: TGTGCCAGCAGTGAACCCCGGGGGGCGAAAAGTGGCTACACCTTC.

The chain employs TRBV7-9 and TRBJ1-3, with 7 bases identical to TRBD1. The CDR3 sequence is 15 residues long. V was pared by 5 bases and J by 2 bases, with 6 bases of the junction left unmatched. CDR1 SEHNR and CDR2 FQNEAQ come from the germline V gene (reference sequence). The CDR3 region is CASSPNRGTGNTIYF. CDR3 coding DNA: TGTGCCAGCAGCCCAAACAGGGGCACTGGAAACACCATATATTTT.

The V call is TRBV7-9, the J call TRBJ2-5, with TRBD2 matching 12 bases. Near its end, the DNA agrees better with TRBJ2-7, so the J call may be wrong. The CDR3 extends over 15 amino acids. In germline, CDR1 is SEHNR, CDR2 FQNEAQ (reference sequence). The CDR3 reads CASSPRTSGNNEQYF. CDR3 coding DNA: TGTGCCAGCAGCCCCAGGACTAGCGGGAACAACGAGCAGTACTTC.

This clone was detected only a few times. The chain joins TRBV4-3 to TRBJ2-1; TRBD2 agrees at 9 bases. CDR1 and CDR2 from the germline V gene are LGHNA and YSLEER. CDR3 length: 17 amino acids. V shed 0 bases, J shed 2 bases, and the junction held 5 bases outside the gene matches. In nucleotides, the CDR3 is TGCGCCAGCAGCCAAGATTGGACTAGCGCCGCCTACAATGAGCAGTTCTTC. This encodes CASSQDWTSAAYNEQFF.

A word on this clone: The junction departs from germline at one end; a sequencing error may be responsible. The rearrangement joins TRBV5-4 to TRBJ2-6, with D possibly matching TRBD1 (5 bases). Germline V gene lookup returns CDR1 SGHNT and CDR2 YYREEE (reference sequence). The CDR3 has 16 amino acids. The CDR3 reads CASSFEAHSGANGLTF. In DNA form, the CDR3 reads TGTGCCAGCAGCTTTGAGGCCCACTCTGGGGCCAACGGCCTGACTTTC.

This chain connects TRBV6-6 to TRBJ1-1, with TRBD1 identical over 7 bases. The CDR3 is 15 amino acids. V lost 7 bases to trimming and J lost 4 bases; unmatched junction nucleotides: 12. CDR1 and CDR2 from the germline V gene are MNHNY and SVGAGI (reference sequence). CDR3 coding DNA: TGTGCCAGCAAGGGTAGGGGGCGAGCGGGCACTGAAGCTTTCTTT. This codes for CASKGRGRAGTEAFF.

A remark on this clone: Because the CDR3 is missing its conserved closing phenylalanine or tryptophan, this is likely a read error. This rearrangement joins TRBV4-2 to TRBJ1-2; TRBD1 is a possible D gene (6 bases). V lost 4 bases, J lost 0 bases, and 9 bases lay in between. Germline V gene sequence: CDR1 LGHNA, CDR2 YNFKEQ. The CDR3 contains 14 residues. CDR3 nucleotide sequence: TGTGCCAGCAGCCCCAGGGGAGCTAACTATGGCTACACCCTC. It is translated as CASSPRGANYGYTL.

The chain recombines TRBV7-9 with TRBJ1-5, with 7 bases lining up with TRBD1. V was clipped by 5 bases and J by 3 bases; unmatched bases: 10. CDR1 SEHNR and CDR2 FQNEAQ come from the germline V gene (reference sequence). The CDR3 spans 16 residues. CDR3 residues: CASSAYTGTANQPQHF. The CDR3 bases are TGTGCCAGCAGCGCCTATACCGGGACAGCCAATCAGCCCCAGCATTTT.

The chain couples TRBV5-4 to TRBJ2-3; TRBD1 is a possible D gene (6 bases). The length of the CDR3 is 13 residues. V was pared by 2 bases and J by 4 bases, with 8 bases between. CDR1 is SGHNT and CDR2 is YYREEE in the germline V gene (reference sequence). The CDR3 sequence: CASSLAGADTQYF. In DNA form, the CDR3 reads TGTGCCAGCAGCTTAGCAGGGGCAGATACGCAGTATTTT.

The chain couples TRBV4-2 to TRBJ2-2; 8 positions match TRBD2. V shed 2 bases and J 4 bases; nucleotides not matched to a gene: 6. CDR1 and CDR2 from the germline V gene are LGHNA and YNFKEQ. The CDR3 consists of 16 residues. CDR3 DNA sequence: TGTGCCAGCAGCCAACTAGCGGGTTTTGTCACCGGGGAGCTGTTTTTT. It codes for CASSQLAGFVTGELFF.

The V call is TRBV19, the J call TRBJ1-2, with a possible D match to TRBD1 (5 bases). CDR3 length: 12 residues. Germline V gene sequence: CDR1 LNHDA, CDR2 SQIVND (reference sequence). The V gene lost 5 bases and the J gene lost 8 bases, with 12 bases spanning the gap. The CDR3 sequence: CASSVGLGGYTF. CDR3 DNA: TGTGCCAGTAGTGTGGGGCTCGGGGGCTACACCTTC. Combining the CDR3 with reference TRBV19 and TRBJ1-2 gives the whole variable domain DGGITQSPKYLFRKEGQNVTLSCEQNLNHDAMYWYRQDPGQGLRLIYYSQIVNDFQKGDIAEGYSVSREKKESFPLTVTSAQKNPTAFYLCASSVGLGGYTFGSGTRLTVV.

The rearrangement uses TRBV27 and TRBJ1-2, with TRBD1 matching over 7 bases. Losses at the gene ends were 3 bases for V and 4 bases for J; bases not matched to a gene: 2. Germline CDR1 MNHEY, CDR2 SMNVEV (reference sequence). The length of the CDR3 is 13 residues. CDR3 nucleotide sequence: TGTGCCAGCAGTTTGACAGGGCTCTATGGCTACACCTTC. Its protein product is CASSLTGLYGYTF.

V gene TRBV2 combines with J gene TRBJ2-3; 11 bases fit TRBD1. The CDR3 loop spans 15 amino acids. Trimming took 3 bases from V and 4 from J; bases not matched to a gene: 3. CDR1 SNHLY and CDR2 FYNNEI come from the germline V gene. The CDR3 DNA sequence: TGTGCCAGCAGTGATTGGGACAGGGGGTCAGATACGCAGTATTTT. Its protein product is CASSDWDRGSDTQYF. The full variable domain, with the rest looked up from reference TRBV2 and TRBJ2-3, is EPEVTQTPSHQVTQMGQEVILRCVPISNHLYFYWYRQILGQKVEFLVSFYNNEISEKSEIFDDQFSVERPDGSNFTLKIRSTKLEDSAMYFCASSDWDRGSDTQYFGPGTRLTVL.

The V and J genes are TRBV7-2 and TRBJ2-7, with 7 bases matching TRBD2. After removal of 3 bases from V and 4 bases from J, the junction contained 6 bases not matched to a gene. This CDR3 spans 14 amino acids. Germline V gives CDR1 SGHTA, CDR2 FQGNSA. The CDR3 reads CASSFWGGPYEQYF. In DNA form, the CDR3 reads TGTGCCAGCAGCTTCTGGGGAGGGCCATACGAGCAGTACTTC.

The CDR3 here is CASSLAGGSDTQYF. CDR3 DNA: TGTGCCAGCAGTCTAGCGGGGGGATCAGATACGCAGTATTTT. This chain links TRBV7-2 with TRBJ2-3; 11 bases match TRBD2. This CDR3 is 14 amino acids long. J was trimmed by 4 bases and V by 6 bases; bases with no gene match: 3. CDR1 SGHTA and CDR2 FQGNSA come from the germline V gene.

This clone turned up a few times. The rearrangement joins TRBV29-1 to TRBJ1-1; D not resolved. This CDR3 is 13 amino acids long. V dropped 5 bases and J dropped 10 bases, with 20 bases sitting between them. The germline gives CDR1 SQVTM, CDR2 ANQGSEA. The CDR3 sequence is CSVWAGSKVRAFF. The DNA of the CDR3 is TGCAGCGTTTGGGCAGGCTCTAAGGTCAGAGCTTTCTTT.

The rearrangement uses TRBV18 and TRBJ2-1, with 7 bases lining up with TRBD2. Per germline, CDR1 KGHSH and CDR2 LQKENI. J gave up 3 bases and V 1 base, and 0 bases lay outside the gene matches. The CDR3 extends over 14 amino acids. The CDR3 DNA follows: TGTGCCAGCTCACCACTAGCGGGCTACAATGAGCAGTTCTTC. Translating it yields CASSPLAGYNEQFF. Drawing the rest from reference TRBV18 and TRBJ2-1, the complete variable domain is NAGVMQNPRHLVRRRGQEARLRCSPMKGHSHVYWYRQLPEEGLKFMVYLQKENIIDESGMPKERFSAEFPKEGPSILRIQQVVRGDSAAYFCASSPLAGYNEQFFGPGTRLTVL.

The chain couples TRBV14 to TRBJ1-6, with no clear D. CDR1 and CDR2 from the germline V gene are SGHDN and FVKESK. The CDR3 has 16 amino acids. Trimming pared 8 bases from V and 13 bases from J, leaving 27 bases between. CDR3 bases: TGTGCCAGCGCACGCTACTCCGCGGGCCGATCTGGGCCCCTCCACTTT. Translated, it gives CASARYSAGRSGPLHF. Drawing the rest from reference TRBV14 and TRBJ1-6, the complete variable domain is EAGVTQFPSHSVIEKGQTVTLRCDPISGHDNLYWYRRVMGKEIKFLLHFVKESKQDESGMPNNRFLAERTGGTYSTLKVQPAELEDSGVYFCASARYSAGRSGPLHFGNGTRLTVT.

The chain recombines TRBV19 with TRBJ1-1, with 8 positions matching TRBD1. CDR3 size: 14 residues. Germline trimming cut 5 bases from V and 9 bases from J; bases unmatched to any gene: 11. CDR1 and CDR2 (germline): LNHDA, SQIVND (reference sequence). The CDR3 DNA sequence: TGTGCCAGTAGTCTACAGGACAGGGAGACTCAAGCTTTCTTT. Residues: CASSLQDRETQAFF.

The CDR3, as DNA: TGTGCCAGCAGCGTGGGACTCCCGGGGACCGGGGAGCTGTTTTTT. It yields the protein CASSVGLPGTGELFF. The V call is TRBV14, the J call TRBJ2-2; D is perhaps TRBD2 (6 bases). Germline assignment: CDR1 SGHDN and CDR2 FVKESK. This CDR3 region has 15 residues. The V end lost 5 bases, the J end lost 5 bases, and 15 bases lay between the germline ends.

The chain uses TRBV6-1 and TRBJ2-7; the match to TRBD1 covers 7 bases. V lost 5 bases, J lost 4 bases, and 5 bases stayed unmatched. Per the germline V gene, CDR1 is MNHNS and CDR2 is SASEGT. The CDR3 length is 13 residues. CDR3 region: CASSSTGQYEQYF. The CDR3 coding sequence is TGTGCCAGCAGTTCGACAGGGCAGTACGAGCAGTACTTC.